This T cell receptor beta chain was documented in a study of blood T cell repertoires in COVID-19. Across the study: Whether acute or convalescent, the COVID-19 samples came from the United States, Italy and Spain.

TCRdb's copy holds only in-frame clones and misses some; the assay was immunoSEQ multiplex PCR. The sample lists about 200,000 clones, over 75% occurring once. What was sequenced was peripheral blood. This TCR was sampled from a man aged 45-60 years with COVID-19, enrolled during active disease.

CDR3 bases: TGTGCCAGCAGTTTTGAGCGTGGCAACACTGAAGCTTTCTTT. It encodes CASSFERGNTEAFF. The chain uses TRBV27 and TRBJ1-1; unclear D gene. V lost 3 bases and J 2 bases, leaving 10 bases between the germline ends. CDR3 length: 14 amino acids. CDR1 MNHEY and CDR2 SMNVEV come from the germline V gene (reference sequence).